This TCR beta chain emerged from a study of identical twins (dated by TCRdb to the mid-2010s). For context, the study as a whole: To test whether fetal clonotypes persist, this study deep-sequenced TCR alpha and beta repertoires from monozygotic twins, from unrelated adults of various ages, and from cord blood. To rule out contamination, the twin experiments were replicated at different times with different library preparation protocols. The paper's findings and limits, for the study overall: Compared with coincidental sharing between unrelated individuals, out-of-frame TCR alpha sequences shared between twins had an excess of sequences with low generation probability. In monozygotic twins, out-of-frame TCR alpha sharing was systematically underestimated by recombination models, although the models agreed with sharing between unrelated individuals. Conclusions relied on cross-sectional statistical analysis, since the same donors could not be followed over many years. Abundant cord blood beta clonotypes carried fewer insertions; young adult naive repertoires showed a weaker similar trend, while memory repertoires showed none. A weaker excess of twin sharing was found in beta out-of-frame sequences because the signal-to-noise ratio was lowered by fewer shared sequences. Invariant T cells such as MAIT and iNKT could partly confound zero-insertion analyses, although diverse VJ usage argued against such confounding for most clonotypes.

V is pared back by 5 bases and J by 2 bases, with 14 bases lying between the germline termini. Per the germline V gene, SQVTM is the CDR1 and ANQGSEA is the CDR2. The CDR3 runs 14 residues from the cysteine to the phenylalanine. The retained sequence is limited to the CDR3, 42 bases, with the frame set at the first base. This clonotype has only a few counts. Its antigen has not been determined. No much larger clone is present one base from it, and per-base qualities are unavailable. Every donor was a healthy Caucasian. Three pairs of female monozygotic twins, all aged roughly 18 to 29 years, were included in the twin cohort. RNA for TCR libraries was isolated from peripheral blood mononuclear cells. Libraries came from 5' RACE. TCRdb shows the sequencer as Illumina HiSeq 2000. Template switching introduced a universal primer binding site; the final cDNA contained a unique molecular identifier, enabling accurate counting of TCR cDNA molecules. Specific primers in the conserved constant-segment region were used to synthesize first-strand cDNA for the TCR alpha and beta chains. To control for contamination, each cDNA library was double barcoded with a SMART-Mk sample barcode plus Illumina barcodes. TruSeq adapter sequences, together with Illumina sample barcodes, were added in two successive PCR steps. The TCR alpha and beta cDNA libraries were sequenced on the Illumina HiSeq platform using custom primers. The authors' analysis ran thus. MiGEC was used to process raw reads and extract unique molecular identifiers, and MiXCR was used to find CDR3 positions. For each individual, recombination models were inferred using an EM algorithm with the repgenHMM and IGoR tools. The analysis of shared clonotypes was done with the tcR package in R, with sharing normalized by the product of cloneset sizes. To study raw recombination without the effects of thymic and clonal selection, out-of-frame nonproductive sequences were analyzed. The public reads were run again by TCRdb, first through fastp at Q25 and then through MiXCR, and only productive beta chains were kept. Records with the same CDR3 protein are collapsed into one entry carrying the most frequent genes and DNA. V and J calls and clone size were set by TCRdb, not the authors. The sample profile shows some 760,000 distinct CDR3 sequences; around a sixth of them were found once. Around 13% of the sample belongs to the ten largest clones.

These data were also reused for a study on T cells expressing NK-cell markers. The second paper further reports: TCR beta-chain repertoires were profiled in sorted CD3+CD56+NKG2C+, CD3+CD56+NKG2C- and CD3+CD56-NKG2C+ T-cell subsets from about 8 donors. Of the eight sequenced donors, seven were found to be HCMV-seropositive and one was found to be HCMV-seronegative. In several experiments an anti-gammadeltaTCR antibody was added to restrict sorting to alphabetaTCR-expressing T cells. In six donors, the dominant CD3+CD56+NKG2C+ clonotypes ranked among the top 10 CD8+ clonotypes, making up about 1.0-7.5% of CD8+ T cells. Those dominant clonotypes were again the most abundant among CD3+CD56-NKG2C+ cells in a handful of donors, at about 25-60.1%. It remained unclear whether the expanded NKG2C-expressing T cell clones were specific for HCMV antigens. The study sequenced eight donors, all healthy volunteers chosen at random: three men and five women. To determine HCMV serostatus, a commercial ELISA kit was used to detect HCMV-specific IgG in serum. Bulk peripheral blood T-cell repertoires were additionally sequenced from unsorted PBMC for about six donors. MIGEC handled demultiplexing of the reads and grouping by UMI, while MiTCR was used to assemble and quantify clonotypes. Only TCR cDNA sequences supported by at least two reads were kept to exclude erroneous sequences. The tcR package was used for downstream repertoire analysis, with clonotypes matched between fractions based on CDR3 nucleotide sequence plus V segment. VDJmatch was used to annotate antigen specificity against VDJdb, with one amino acid substitution in CDR3 allowed.

Recombination joined TRBV29-1 with TRBJ2-3, with an unclear D gene assignment. The material sequenced was PBMCs. This receptor was taken from a woman aged 18-29 years in good health. For the CDR3, the sequence is CSVSAVLLTDTQYF. In nucleotides, the sequence is TGCAGCGTTTCGGCGGTTTTACTCACAGATACGCAGTATTTT.